This T cell receptor beta chain was sequenced for a study of cytomegalovirus exposure and HLA in healthy donors (dated by TCRdb to about 2017). Notes on the research overall: In an earlier analysis of under 750 of the donors, 276 Gb of sequence data and 100 million or so unique TCR beta sequences from 180 million or so T cells were reported. An early release covering around 630 HLA-typed donors comprised 250 to 350 gigabases of sequencing data and approximately 80 million unique TCR sequences. Among the roughly 410 genotyped donors, 75% to 90% belonged to the genetic ancestry cluster associated with self-reported Caucasian donors. The study was designed to test whether signatures of past pathogen exposure could be identified by cataloging public T cell receptors. The study profiled the T cell repertoires of around 700 subjects by immunosequencing and related them to cytomegalovirus serostatus. Along with the 666-subject first cohort, a separate validation cohort of 120 different subjects was used. To predict cytomegalovirus infection status, the study brought together high-throughput TCR immunosequencing, statistical association of individual TCRs with disease status, and machine learning. In a later analysis, previously published TCR beta repertoires from 550 to 750 donors were re-analyzed and high-resolution HLA genotyping was added so that TCR occurrence patterns could be studied. The later analysis used no new phenotypic data to find candidate immune exposures, relying instead on TCR beta sequences and their occurrence across donors. In an earlier analysis of 550 to 700 of the donors, high-throughput TCR beta sequencing was used to judge whether each TCR beta V gene segment behaved as functional or pseudogenic. Alongside the repertoire data, information on donor age, sex, ethnicity and CMV serostatus was compiled. A later genetic analysis took genome-wide SNP genotypes for about three fifths of the 666 donors and used that subset as a discovery cohort. All discovery cohort repertoires had been generated on a single sequencing platform. Class I and class II HLA loci were covered by the typing at four-digit resolution. The number of typed donors differed by locus: about 620-630 for A, B, C, DRB1 and DQB1; roughly 510 for DQA1; about 600 for DPA1; and about 470 for DPB1. A handful of DR-DQ haplotypes were handled as single units for association and clustering because linkage in the cohort was strong. On average, roughly 240,000 unique TCR beta nucleotide sequences were sequenced per donor among a few hundred genotyped donors of the cohort, with about 17% of those sequences being non-productive.

The library was produced with the immunoSEQ multiplex PCR assay. For the multiplex PCR, a mixture combining 60 forward primers for TCR Vbeta segments and 13 reverse primers for TCR Jbeta segments was used. A multiplex PCR assay on genomic DNA amplified the CDR3 region of rearranged TCR beta genes. Amplified TCR beta libraries were sequenced as 87-base-pair reads on the Illumina HiSeq System. In the original analysis: A later analysis tallied 80 million to 95 million unique TCR beta chains across the approximately 670 repertoires, and roughly 11 million of those chains were shared by two or more donors. Raw reads were error-corrected and collapsed into unique sequences by a nearest-neighbor algorithm in which closely related sequences were merged to remove PCR and sequencing errors. Alignment of CDR3 sequences to IMGT reference sequences was used to assign V, D and J gene segments. Each retained sequence needed at least a six-nucleotide match to both a V gene segment and a J gene segment. A rearrangement was called productive if the CDR3 had no stop codons and remained in frame with V and J, and every other rearrangement was called non-productive. Following IMGT convention, CDR3 was defined as the stretch from the second conserved V-encoded cysteine to the conserved J-encoded phenylalanine. The earlier analysis of around 640 of the donors excluded sequences that lacked an unambiguous match to a single V gene segment. In an earlier analysis of around 590 of the donors, a V segment was called functional when productive rearrangements were above 56.7%, and segregating when the standard deviation between donors exceeded 5%. To diagnose cytomegalovirus status from the catalog of TCR beta chain sequences, a statistical classification framework was built. In a later analysis, V and J genes were assigned by comparing TCR nucleotide sequences against IMGT/GENE-DB human TR gene sequences. Using the TCRdist pipeline, a later analysis assigned CDR3 sequences along with most-parsimonious VDJ recombination scenarios. In a later analysis, every TCR beta chain was defined by the combination of its CDR3 amino acid sequence and its V-gene family, and reads without a unique V-gene family were dropped. To address suspected cross-contamination and a sequencing artifact, a later analysis removed a few hundred highly shared, low-generation-probability nucleotide sequences. In a later analysis, a clonal expansion index for each public chain was calculated from normalized within-repertoire ranks of inferred template counts. In a later analysis, generation probabilities were computed using a VDJ recombination model fitted to out-of-frame rearrangements, and the results were checked against IGoR. A later analysis scored TCR-TCR, TCR-HLA and TCR-CMV co-occurrence with hypergeometric tests, applying a repertoire-size bias correction to TCR pairs. A later analysis estimated false discovery rates by permuting HLA or CMV assignments 20 times. In a later analysis, co-occurring TCRs were grouped using DBSCAN, and TCRdist sequence similarity was added for clustering within HLA-allele-positive subsets. Co-occurrence clustering excluded repertoires with fewer than 30,000 or more than 120,000 public chains, plus five with anomalous nucleotide sharing. TCRdb limited this immuneACCESS table to in-frame rearrangements with V and J called. A share of clones is missing; checked studies link under half to unresolved V genes, and the rest is unexplained. V and J calls and clone size are those listed in that table; D and trimming were worked out from the DNA. This sample comprises roughly 90,000 clones, 84% of them detected only once. In total, the top ten clones hold about 2.1% of the sample.

The paper as a whole reports these results and caveats: The sequencing pipeline was judged likely to have produced a cluster of highly shared sequence variants as a technical artifact. The only immune exposure information available for the cohort was CMV serostatus. The classifier was reported to diagnose cytomegalovirus status with high specificity and sensitivity in both the original cohort and the validation cohort. Several of the top co-occurrence clusters appeared to be linked to parvovirus B19, influenza, CMV and Epstein-Barr virus, according to a later analysis. In vitro tests confirmed that three of the cytomegalovirus-associated TCR beta chains recognize cytomegalovirus antigens. In an earlier analysis of approximately 590 of the donors, most TCR beta V segments appeared in productive rearrangements about 87% or about 30% of the time, broadly matching IMGT annotations. An association between a missense DCLRE1C variant and V-gene and J-gene trimming of TCR beta chains was found in a later genetic analysis and replicated in an independent cohort. Assigning TCR associations to individual alleles was difficult when HLA alleles, especially DR and DQ, strongly co-occurred. A later analysis found that most CMV-associated TCR beta chains appeared HLA-restricted, with HLA associations seemingly driven largely by CMV exposure. Some 15 rarely observed V segments, including chromosome 9 orphons, were excluded from the earlier analysis of approximately 600 of the donors because counts were too low. A further reported finding was that TCR beta sequences accurately predicted the HLA-A and HLA-B alleles for most subjects in the first cohort. Most TCR sequences were observed very rarely across donors, whereas some public TCRs were present in many individuals. The authors suggested that the approach could potentially be generalized to other disease states and immunological phenotypes. Presence/absence analyses assumed roughly uniform sequencing depth across donors, an assumption that may not hold. Correlated functional status among segregating V segments might reflect linkage disequilibrium, but an unknown experimental factor could not be ruled out. At a false discovery rate of 0.05, a later analysis linked around 17,000 TCR beta sequences to specific HLA alleles. A later analysis found that TCR association rates varied across HLA loci, with DRB1 alleles showing the most associated TCRs and HLA-C alleles the fewest. Because some donors lacked HLA typing at each locus, the association tests relied only on the typed subset. The study listed 164 TCR beta chains as associated with cytomegalovirus. In a later genetic analysis, fewer N-insertions in productive TCRs were reported among donors in an Asian-associated ancestry cluster than the roughly 700-donor mean. A later analysis found that HLA-associated TCR beta chains were more clonally expanded and had lower generation probabilities than equally common non-associated chains. In this cohort, only TCR beta chains were sequenced, and detectable features were limited by the absence of alpha or paired-chain data.

Remarks on this clone: Its antigen remains unidentified. Base qualities are not recorded, but no much larger clone differs from it by a single base.

The cohort was made up of hundreds of healthy bone marrow donors. Cohort members were all nominally healthy when sampled, although unrecorded immune exposures were likely present. The donor tested CMV seronegative, placing the donor among the approximately 400 seronegative members of the cohort. A peripheral blood sample was collected from each donor, and TCR beta sequencing was performed on peripheral blood mononuclear cells. The Qiagen DNeasy Blood Extraction Kit was used to extract genomic DNA from the blood cell samples. Sequencing was carried out using PBMCs. The sequence came from a man between 18 and 29 years old in good health and CMV-seronegative.

For the CDR3, the sequence is CASSEAGRVNTEAFF. The bases are TGTGCCAGCAGTGAAGCTGGGAGAGTAAACACTGAAGCTTTCTTT. The chain employs TRBV6-1 and TRBJ1-1; the D gene cannot be named for sure. The CDR3 contains 15 residues, cysteine and phenylalanine counted. Just the 45-base CDR3 DNA is kept, in frame starting at base 1. A distance of 10 bases separates the germline ends of V and J, which lose 0 bases and 2 bases respectively. Reading the germline V gene gives CDR1 MNHNS and CDR2 SASEGT.